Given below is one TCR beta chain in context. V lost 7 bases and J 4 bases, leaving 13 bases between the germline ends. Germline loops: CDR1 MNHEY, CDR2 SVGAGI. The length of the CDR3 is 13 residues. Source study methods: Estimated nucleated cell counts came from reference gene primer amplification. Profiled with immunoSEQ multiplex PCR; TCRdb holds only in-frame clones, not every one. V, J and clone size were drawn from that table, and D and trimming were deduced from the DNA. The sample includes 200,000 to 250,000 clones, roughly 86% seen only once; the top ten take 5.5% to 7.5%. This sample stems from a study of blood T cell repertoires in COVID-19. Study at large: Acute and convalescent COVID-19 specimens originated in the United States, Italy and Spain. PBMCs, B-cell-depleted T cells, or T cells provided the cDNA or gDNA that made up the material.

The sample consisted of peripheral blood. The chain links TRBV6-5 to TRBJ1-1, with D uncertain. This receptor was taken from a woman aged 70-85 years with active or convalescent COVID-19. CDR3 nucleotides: TGTGCCAGCACTCCTGAGGTGGGCACTGAAGCTTTCTTT. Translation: CASTPEVGTEAFF.